The entry that follows covers one T cell receptor beta chain sequence. Its antigen remains unidentified. Per-base quality was not reported, and no clone a single base away is much larger than it. TCR CDR3 regions were amplified from genomic DNA by multiplex PCR using the deep immunoSEQ assay. Extracted genomic DNA from each cell subset was distributed evenly across all wells of several immunoSEQ 96-well plates, and each plate was treated as a replicate. For sorted subsets, around 200 ng genomic DNA, equal to 30,000 or so T cell genomes, was loaded into each replicate PCR. Purified libraries were measured with a Qubit 3.0 fluorometer, size-checked on a Bioanalyzer 2100, and measured again with the KAPA Library Quantification kit. Every immunoSEQ 96-well plate was sequenced on a dedicated single-read 150-cycle Illumina NextSeq 550 flow cell. Turning to the authors' computational methods: The immunoSEQ output contained only junctional sequences without quality scores, so filtering could not match that applied to full-length reads. To assign V/J genes and CDR3, sequences were annotated against IMGT germline references using PyIR, a Python wrapper for IgBLAST v1.9. Reads were filtered out if the reads had weak V/J assignments (E-value above 1e-6), no CDR3, stop codons, out-of-frame junctions, or ambiguous translated residues. A V3J clonotype was defined by an identical inferred V gene, J gene, and CDR3 amino acid sequence. To compute the percentage overlap between repertoires, the number of shared unique clonotypes was divided by the size of the smaller repertoire. Three approaches were used to assess repertoire richness: RTK rarefaction, the Chao1 estimator, and Recon v2.1 estimates of unobserved clonotypes. OLGA was used to compute generation probabilities for all TCRbeta clonotypes that the gDNA method yielded from a handful of donors. TCRdb provides this immuneACCESS table in a form limited to in-frame rearrangements. Some clones are lacking; in checked studies, under half of them reflect an unresolved V gene, and why the rest are absent is not known. V and J calls and clone size are as listed in that table; D and trimming were resolved from the DNA. This sample is represented by 2 million to 3 million clones; over 85% of them were singletons. The biggest ten clones account for 0.36% of the sample.

The germline V gene sets CDR1 to MNHNS and CDR2 to SASEGT. The germline V end is reduced by 4 bases and the J end by 0 bases; junction bases left unmatched: 14. The CDR3 covers 20 residues, taking in both the cysteine and the phenylalanine. Only the CDR3 region is kept as DNA, spanning 60 bases read in frame from base 1. This sample was included in a study of shared clonotypes between healthy human individuals (dated by TCRdb to about 2020). Concerning the study at large: The cohort included a few men and a couple of women between 18 and 49 years of age. The study deeply sequenced blood TCR repertoires of five healthy adults to estimate repertoire size and the extent of clonotype sharing between individuals. Different laboratories and diverse techniques were used to prepare libraries and sequence TCR repertoires, to increase sequencing depth and limit assay-specific biases. For each donor, CD4 naive and CD4 memory were each given three plates, CD8 naive was given two plates, and CD8 memory was given one plate. Leukapheresis yielded between about 0.94 and 9 billion PBMCs per donor.

Beyond this particular receptor, the publication reports: Approximately 5% of naive CD4, 3.5% of naive CD8, 2.3% of memory CD4, and roughly 0.4% of memory CD8 clonotypes were shared across a few donors. Larger estimated clonotype richness was generally found for naive subsets than for memory subsets. Rarefaction of sorted-subset datasets indicated incomplete sequencing despite the large sequencing depth. Because the study included a small number of donors, the genetic and exposure-history diversity represented was limited. Compared with non-shared clonotypes, clonotypes shared by all four sorted-subset donors had higher generation probabilities. Sampling was restricted to blood, and TCR repertoires in tissue are likely to differ from TCR repertoires in blood. Pairwise subsampling indicated that sequencing depth was expected to affect the degree of clonotype sharing among donors.

The donors were healthy, HIV-negative adults with no recently reported acute infections or vaccinations. Every donor was a Caucasian adult living in Nashville, Tennessee, USA. CD4+ T cells were enriched by magnetic negative selection; naive cells were then positively selected on CD45RA, and the negative fraction formed the memory subset. Blood was obtained by leukapheresis, after which PBMCs were separated by Ficoll-Histopaque density gradient centrifugation and cryopreserved in liquid nitrogen vapor phase. Analytical flow cytometry was used to check the purity and quantity of each magnetically sorted T cell population. From each sorted fraction, genomic DNA was isolated and quantified by UV absorbance on a Nanodrop 2000c.

Input material: naive CD4+ T cells from PBMCs. The cell subset or site label, read with the paper, signifies: CD45RA+ positively selected. The sequence came from a young man in good health. Some clones in this sample may be carry-over from other donors' samples. Recombination joined TRBV6-1 with TRBJ2-1, and 11 junctional nucleotides match TRBD2. The CDR3 loop reads CASSGRLAGSSLLSYNEQFF. The nucleotide sequence is given as TGTGCCAGCAGTGGCCGACTAGCGGGAAGCTCCCTTCTCTCCTACAATGAGCAGTTCTTC.